The entry below gives a single T cell receptor beta chain sequence along with its context. The antigen is not known. Produced via immunoSEQ multiplex PCR; TCRdb's table is partial and in-frame only. The table includes 80,000 to 100,000 clones, approximately 94% detected once. No patient had autoimmune disease or received systemic immunosuppression. This sample is part of a study of OX40 agonist ivuxolimab in advanced cancers. Study summary: The treatment was a fully human IgG2 OX40 agonist, ivuxolimab. Broader study findings: The work left the antigen specificity of expanded peripheral T cells undetermined. Also showing low normalized T-cell clonal expansion were some of the nonresponders.

The germline gives CDR1 SGHAT, CDR2 FQNNGV. The ends lost 1 base at V and 0 bases at J; junction bases unmatched: 7. This CDR3 is built from 19 residues. The V gene is TRBV11-2, the J gene TRBJ2-1; the match to TRBD2 covers 12 bases. The sequence was obtained from an adult with an advanced solid tumor such as melanoma, head and neck, liver or kidney cancer. The material sequenced was CD4+ or CD8+ T cells sorted from blood, taken in a trial of the OX40 agonist ivuxolimab. CDR3 sequence (DNA): TGTGCCAGCAGCTTAGGCCCTGGACTAGCGGGGAGCTCCTACAATGAGCAGTTCTTC. This translates into CASSLGPGLAGSSYNEQFF.